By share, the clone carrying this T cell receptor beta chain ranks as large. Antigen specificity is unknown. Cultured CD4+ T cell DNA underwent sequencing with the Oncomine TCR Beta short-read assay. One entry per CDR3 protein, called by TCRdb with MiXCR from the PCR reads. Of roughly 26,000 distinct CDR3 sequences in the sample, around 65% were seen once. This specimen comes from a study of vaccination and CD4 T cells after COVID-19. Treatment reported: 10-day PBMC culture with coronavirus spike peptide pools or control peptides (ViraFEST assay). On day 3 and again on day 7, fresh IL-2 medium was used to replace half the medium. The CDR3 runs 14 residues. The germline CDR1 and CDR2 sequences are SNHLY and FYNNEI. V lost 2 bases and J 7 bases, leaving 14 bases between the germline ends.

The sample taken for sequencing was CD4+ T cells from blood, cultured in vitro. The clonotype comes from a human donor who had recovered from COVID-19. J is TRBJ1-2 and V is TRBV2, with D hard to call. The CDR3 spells CASSESGFQAGYTF. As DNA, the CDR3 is TGTGCCAGCAGTGAAAGCGGTTTCCAGGCTGGCTACACCTTC.